This passage covers 14 T cell receptor beta chains from one sample sequenced in a study of T cell responses to AZD1222 COVID-19 vaccine. The data were produced by immunoSEQ multiplex PCR, yet TCRdb's version contains in-frame clones alone and is incomplete. The sample has roughly 120,000 clones, roughly 87% seen once; the top ten hold around 7.5%. The sample here was peripheral blood, taken on day 0 of AZD1222 vaccination. These receptors were collected from an adult in good health.

The chain carries TRBV6-5 and TRBJ1-6; 7 bases line up with TRBD1. The CDR3 runs to 13 residues. The germline V gene encodes CDR1 MNHEY and CDR2 SVGAGI. V lost 10 bases to trimming and J lost 4 bases; unmatched junction nucleotides: 4. The chain's CDR3 is CATGTDYNSPLHF. For the CDR3, the DNA is TGTGCCACAGGGACAGATTATAATTCACCCCTCCACTTT.

The chain has TRBV27 and TRBJ1-5; D is possibly TRBD1 (5 bases). The CDR3 loop spans 13 amino acids. Trimming stripped 6 bases from V and 7 bases from J, with 13 bases between. The germline V gene has CDR1 MNHEY and CDR2 SMNVEV (reference sequence). CDR3 in DNA: TGTGCCAGCAGAGTGGGGCAGGGACAGCCCCAGCATTTT. This codes for CASRVGQGQPQHF.

The rearrangement uses TRBV4-1 and TRBJ1-4; 7 bases agree with TRBD1. The CDR3 covers 14 residues. V gave up 4 bases and J gave up 2 bases; unmatched junction bases: 1. Germline lookup yields CDR1 MGHRA and CDR2 YSYEKL. The CDR3 sequence: CASSPQGTNEKLFF. Here the CDR3 DNA reads TGCGCCAGCAGCCCACAGGGGACTAATGAAAAACTGTTTTTT.

CDR3 DNA sequence: TGCGCCAGCAGCCTGGGACAGGGGATTAATTGGGAAAAACTGTTTTTT. Protein: CASSLGQGINWEKLFF. This chain connects TRBV5-1 to TRBJ1-4, with 10 nucleotides matching TRBD1. The V and J ends lost 4 bases and 8 bases, in that order; junction bases with no gene match: 11. The germline V gene encodes CDR1 SGHRS and CDR2 YFSETQ. This CDR3 comprises 16 residues.

The genes are TRBV27 and TRBJ2-6; no clear D gene. This CDR3 spans 16 amino acids. Germline-derived CDR1 and CDR2 are MNHEY and SMNVEV (reference sequence). The V gene lost 4 bases and the J gene lost 2 bases, with 12 bases spanning the gap. CDR3 region: CASSSLGFTGANVLTF. The CDR3 bases are TGTGCCAGCAGTTCCCTCGGGTTTACTGGGGCCAACGTCCTGACTTTC. Complete variable domain (other parts from reference TRBV27 and TRBJ2-6): EAQVTQNPRYLITVTGKKLTVTCSQNMNHEYMSWYRQDPGLGLRQIYYSMNVEVTDKGDVPEGYKVSRKEKRNFPLILESPSPNQTSLYFCASSSLGFTGANVLTFGAGSRLTVL.

The V and J genes are TRBV10-3 and TRBJ2-5; 14 bases fit TRBD2. CDR3 length: 15 amino acids. CDR1 is ENHRY, CDR2 SYGVKD, per germline. With 8 bases clipped from V and 4 bases from J, the junction kept 6 bases outside the gene matches. As DNA, the CDR3 is TGTGCCATCGGGGGACTAGCGGGGGTCACAGAGACCCAGTACTTC. The encoded protein is CAIGGLAGVTETQYF.

The table lists this clone with a count of one. The chain has TRBV7-3 and TRBJ1-4, with a tentative D call TRBD1 (6 bases). This CDR3 spans 15 amino acids. The V gene lost 1 base and the J gene lost 4 bases, with 10 bases spanning the gap. Germline loops: CDR1 SGHTA, CDR2 FQGTGA. The CDR3 DNA follows: TGTGCCAGCAGCTTAAAGGCAGGGGTTAATGAAAAACTGTTTTTT. Its protein product is CASSLKAGVNEKLFF.

This sequence joins TRBV7-2 and TRBJ1-1, with D unclear. The CDR3 runs 14 residues. Trimming stripped 3 bases from V and 0 bases from J, with 8 bases between. Germline V gene data show CDR1 as SGHTA and CDR2 as FQGNSA. CDR3 sequence: CASSFARLNTEAFF. CDR3 nucleotide sequence: TGTGCCAGCAGCTTTGCGCGCCTGAACACTGAAGCTTTCTTT.

This rearrangement joins TRBV30 to TRBJ1-1; D perhaps matches TRBD1 (6 bases). The CDR3 is 13 residues long. V lost 3 bases to trimming and J lost 1 base, with 9 bases between them. Germline V gene data show CDR1 as GTSNPN and CDR2 as SVGIG (reference sequence). CDR3 sequence reads: CAWRRGGNTEAFF. In DNA form, the CDR3 reads TGTGCCTGGAGGAGGGGGGGGAACACTGAAGCTTTCTTT.

This rearrangement joins TRBV5-6 to TRBJ2-7; D remains unclear. The V gene's germline CDR1 is SGHDT and CDR2 YYEEEE. The ends were cut back, 2 bases at V and 3 bases at J, with 24 bases in the middle. The CDR3 runs 18 residues. DNA of the CDR3: TGTGCCAGCAGCTTACACTCCCCGCTTACTCTACGCTACTACGAGCAGTACTTC. Amino acids: CASSLHSPLTLRYYEQYF.

The rearrangement uses TRBV19 and TRBJ2-3, with 12 bases that match TRBD2. CDR1 is LNHDA, CDR2 SQIVND, per germline (reference sequence). V lost 8 bases and J lost 2; bases outside the gene matches: 5. The CDR3 length is 15 residues. The CDR3 is CASRLAGGPTDTQYF. The CDR3, as DNA: TGTGCCAGTCGTCTAGCGGGGGGGCCCACAGATACGCAGTATTTT.

The genes are TRBV11-3 and TRBJ2-5; 9 positions match TRBD1. V gave up 5 bases and J gave up 5 bases; unmatched junction bases: 6. Germline lookup yields CDR1 SGHNT and CDR2 YENEEA. CDR3 size: 14 residues. The CDR3 sequence is CASSHRDRVETQYF. In nucleotides, the CDR3 is TGTGCCAGCAGCCACCGGGACAGGGTCGAGACCCAGTACTTC.

J is TRBJ2-3 and V is TRBV19, with TRBD2 matching over 7 bases. CDR1 and CDR2 (germline): LNHDA, SQIVND (reference sequence). The length of the CDR3 is 14 residues. The V gene end was trimmed by 6 bases and the J gene end by 5 bases; junction bases not matched to a gene: 8. In DNA, the CDR3 is TGTGCCAGTAGGGGCGGGAGTCTAGGAGATACGCAGTATTTT. Protein: CASRGGSLGDTQYF.

This CDR3 reads CASSLVGGSANVLTF. DNA for the CDR3: TGTGCCAGCAGCTTAGTCGGGGGCTCGGCCAACGTCCTGACTTTC. This chain connects TRBV7-6 to TRBJ2-6; D is perhaps TRBD1 or TRBD2 (6 bases each). CDR1 is SGHVS and CDR2 is FNYEAQ in the germline V gene. The CDR3 has 15 amino acids. Trimming shortened V by 1 base and J by 6 bases, and 10 bases separated the two germline ends.